Presented here are 10 T cell receptor beta chains from one specimen sequenced in a study of blood T cell repertoires in COVID-19. Generated by immunoSEQ multiplex PCR, the TCRdb table keeps only in-frame clones and is missing some. The data show some 80,000 clones, about 80% seen once. Input material: peripheral blood. The receptor source for this set is a human donor in a cohort sampled during active COVID-19.

The chain links TRBV5-4 to TRBJ1-1; no definite D call. Germline V gene data show CDR1 as SGHNT and CDR2 as YYREEE (reference sequence). Trimming cost V 3 bases and J 5 bases, with 14 bases left between them. The CDR3 has 14 amino acids. DNA for the CDR3: TGTGCCAGCAGCTCCTTCGAGGGTGGAACTGAAGCTTTCTTT. Amino acids: CASSSFEGGTEAFF. The variable domain in full, with the rest retrieved from reference TRBV5-4 and TRBJ1-1, is ETGVTQSPTHLIKTRGQQVTLRCSSQSGHNTVSWYQQALGQGPQFIFQYYREEENGRGNFPPRFSGLQFPNYSSELNVNALELDDSALYLCASSSFEGGTEAFFGQGTRLTVV.

The chain combines TRBV6-5 with TRBJ1-5; D may be TRBD1 (5 bases). The V gene lost 6 bases and the J gene lost 5 bases, with 11 bases spanning the gap. Germline V CDR1 and CDR2: MNHEY, SVGAGI. The CDR3 is 13 residues long. The CDR3 nucleotides read TGTGCCAGCAGGCTACAGGAAGATCAGCCCCAGCATTTT. It codes for CASRLQEDQPQHF.

The rearrangement joins TRBV5-1 to TRBJ1-2; no definite D call. The CDR3 covers 15 residues. V lost 0 bases to trimming and J lost 0 bases, with 9 bases between them. Looked up from germline, CDR1 is SGHRS and CDR2 is YFSETQ. As DNA, the CDR3 is TGCGCCAGCAGCTTGGCCTCAGTCTCTAACTATGGCTACACCTTC. Translating it yields CASSLASVSNYGYTF.

CDR3 residues: CASSRGQGAVSNEQFF. CDR3 in DNA: TGTGCCAGCAGTCGAGGACAGGGGGCAGTGAGCAATGAGCAGTTCTTC. V gene TRBV6-6 combines with J gene TRBJ2-1, with 11 bases identical to TRBD1. Germline V gene data show CDR1 as MNHNY and CDR2 as SVGAGI (reference sequence). With 5 bases clipped from V and 6 bases from J, the junction kept 9 bases outside the gene matches. There are 16 residues in the CDR3.

This chain joins TRBV5-1 and TRBJ2-2; D is uncertain. V gave up 4 bases and J gave up 6 bases, with 16 bases separating them. Germline V gene sequence: CDR1 SGHRS, CDR2 YFSETQ. This CDR3 is 15 amino acids long. The CDR3 loop is CASSPEWAGAGELFF. As DNA, the CDR3 is TGCGCCAGCAGCCCTGAGTGGGCAGGCGCCGGGGAGCTGTTTTTT. Combining the CDR3 with reference TRBV5-1 and TRBJ2-2 gives the whole variable domain KAGVTQTPRYLIKTRGQQVTLSCSPISGHRSVSWYQQTPGQGLQFLFEYFSETQRNKGNFPGRFSGRQFSNSRSEMNVSTLELGDSALYLCASSPEWAGAGELFFGEGSRLTVL.

The genes are TRBV5-1 and TRBJ2-3; TRBD2 matches at 9 bases. Germline V gene sequence: CDR1 SGHRS, CDR2 YFSETQ. The J segment lost 5 bases and the V segment lost 0 bases, leaving 7 bases of the junction unmatched. The CDR3 has 16 amino acids. CDR3 sequence: CASSLVPSGVLDTQYF. DNA of the CDR3: TGCGCCAGCAGCTTGGTTCCTAGCGGGGTGTTAGATACGCAGTATTTT. The full variable domain, with the rest looked up from reference TRBV5-1 and TRBJ2-3, is KAGVTQTPRYLIKTRGQQVTLSCSPISGHRSVSWYQQTPGQGLQFLFEYFSETQRNKGNFPGRFSGRQFSNSRSEMNVSTLELGDSALYLCASSLVPSGVLDTQYFGPGTRLTVL.

The CDR3 spells CASSVQGIATNEKLFF. The DNA of the CDR3 is TGTGCCAGCAGCGTTCAGGGGATTGCAACTAATGAAAAACTGTTTTTT. The chain links TRBV14 to TRBJ1-4; TRBD1 might be the D (6 bases). Germline V gene data show CDR1 as SGHDN and CDR2 as FVKESK. The CDR3 has 16 residues. Trimming removed 5 bases from V and 0 bases from J, with 13 bases in between.

The chain has TRBV4-2 and TRBJ2-1; 9 positions match TRBD2. V was clipped by 0 bases and J by 8 bases; unmatched bases: 5. The germline V gene encodes CDR1 LGHNA and CDR2 YNFKEQ. This CDR3 has 15 amino acids. The CDR3 here is CASSQEAGGPDEQFF. The CDR3 DNA sequence: TGTGCCAGCAGCCAAGAGGCGGGAGGGCCCGATGAGCAGTTCTTC.

This CDR3 reads CASSVGTGSLNTEAFF. DNA of the CDR3: TGTGCCAGCAGCGTTGGGACAGGGAGTCTGAACACTGAAGCTTTCTTT. The rearrangement uses TRBV28 and TRBJ1-1, with TRBD1 matching over 9 bases. This CDR3 has 16 residues. Germline V gene data show CDR1 as MDHEN and CDR2 as SYDVKM. Unmatched junction bases numbered 8, after V lost 6 bases and J lost 0 bases.

This clone has more than one count but fewer than ten. CDR3 DNA sequence: TGTGCCAGCTCATCCGGACTAGCGGGGGGGCCCGAGCAGTACTTC. Its protein product is CASSSGLAGGPEQYF. The chain combines TRBV18 with TRBJ2-7; 15 bases line up with TRBD2. Losses at the gene ends were 5 bases for V and 6 bases for J; bases not matched to a gene: 5. The CDR3 runs 15 residues. Germline V lookup: CDR1 KGHSH, CDR2 LQKENI.